One and the same sample provided the 6 T cell receptor beta chains below, sequenced in a study of EBV T-cell therapy then PD-1 blockade in nasopharyngeal carcinoma. Treatment indicated: AdE1-LMPpoly-expanded autologous EBV-specific T-cell therapy followed by anti-PD-1 nivolumab. The antigens for these receptors are not known. The method was immunoSEQ multiplex PCR; TCRdb's version includes in-frame clones alone and lacks a portion of them. The sample has 14,000 or so clones; approximately 80% are singletons. The sample was CD8+ T cells from blood, taken at roughly day 99 from a patient whose treatment included autologous EBV-specific T cells and nivolumab. The receptors were gathered from a man aged 35 to 55 with nasopharyngeal carcinoma.

The CDR3 region is CASSFWVGTNTGELFF. The CDR3, as DNA: TGTGCCAGCAGCTTTTGGGTGGGCACGAACACCGGGGAGCTGTTTTTT. The chain links TRBV7-9 to TRBJ2-2; the D is unclear. The V gene lost 3 bases and the J gene lost 0 bases, with 11 bases spanning the gap. CDR1 SEHNR and CDR2 FQNEAQ come from the germline V gene (reference sequence). The CDR3 runs to 16 residues. The full variable domain, with the rest looked up from reference TRBV7-9 and TRBJ2-2, is DTGVSQNPRHKITKRGQNVTFRCDPISEHNRLYWYRQTLGQGPEFLTYFQNEAQLEKSRLLSDRFSAERPKGSFSTLEIQRTEQGDSAMYLCASSFWVGTNTGELFFGEGSRLTVL.

This clone was observed once. This sequence joins TRBV6-4 and TRBJ2-3, with 16 bases aligning to TRBD2. Trimming took 0 bases from V and 2 from J; bases not matched to a gene: 5. The CDR3 is 19 amino acids. Germline CDR1 reads MRHNA; CDR2 reads SNTAGT. The DNA for the CDR3 is TGTGCCAGCAGTGACTCCTCGGGACTAGCGGGGGGGCCCACAGATACGCAGTATTTT. The encoded protein is CASSDSSGLAGGPTDTQYF.

The V gene is TRBV5-4, the J gene TRBJ2-2, with TRBD1 matching over 7 bases. The CDR3 totals 14 residues. The germline gives CDR1 SGHNT, CDR2 YYREEE (reference sequence). V was pared by 2 bases and J by 6 bases, with 4 bases of the junction left unmatched. The CDR3: CASSLVTGPGELFF. CDR3 DNA: TGTGCCAGCAGCTTAGTGACAGGGCCCGGGGAGCTGTTTTTT.

The chain couples TRBV11-2 to TRBJ1-1; D may be TRBD1 (5 bases). This CDR3 has 13 residues. V was pared by 5 bases and J by 5 bases, with 12 bases between. CDR1 is SGHAT and CDR2 is FQNNGV in the germline V gene. The CDR3 sequence: CASSTGGATEAFF. The DNA of the CDR3 is TGTGCCAGCAGCACGGGGGGTGCGACTGAAGCTTTCTTT. The whole variable domain, remainder taken from reference TRBV11-2 and TRBJ1-1, is EAGVAQSPRYKIIEKRQSVAFWCNPISGHATLYWYQQILGQGPKLLIQFQNNGVVDDSQLPKDRFSAERLKGVDSTLKIQPAKLEDSAVYLCASSTGGATEAFFGQGTRLTVV.

The V gene is TRBV3-1 (or the pseudogene TRBV3-2), the J gene TRBJ2-1; D ambiguous. The CDR3 runs 15 residues. Deletions cut 4 bases from V and 0 bases from J, with 10 bases between. The germline V gene has CDR1 LGHDT and CDR2 YNNKEL (reference sequence). CDR3 amino acids: CASSPRADSYNEQFF. In nucleotides, the CDR3 is TGTGCCAGCAGCCCCCGGGCAGACTCCTACAATGAGCAGTTCTTC.

The chain is built from TRBV6-5 and TRBJ2-5, with D possibly being TRBD2 (5 bases). There are 15 residues in the CDR3. Germline CDR1 is MNHEY and CDR2 is SVGAGI. V was pared by 0 bases and J by 2 bases, with 10 bases between. The CDR3 protein is CASSYSIGGQETQYF. CDR3 nucleotides: TGTGCCAGCAGTTACTCGATTGGCGGGCAAGAGACCCAGTACTTC.